This T cell receptor beta chain was recovered during a study of tumor-infiltrating lymphocytes in localized non-small cell lung cancer. Overall study context: The cohort mixed smokers and never-smokers, several histologies, and some post-neoadjuvant-chemotherapy samples.

V lost 2 bases and J 1 base, leaving 6 bases between the germline ends. The CDR3 is 14 amino acids. Germline V gene sequence: CDR1 SGHVS, CDR2 FNYEAQ. Sequencing was performed with immunoSEQ multiplex PCR; in TCRdb, only in-frame clones are kept and a portion is missing. The table lists about 15,000 clones, around 82% of them singletons, with less than 20% in the top ten. Study-wide results and limits: Recurrence-free survival showed no association with tumor T-cell fraction. Different pieces of the same tissue went to different assays, confounding technical variation with intratumor heterogeneity.

As regards this clone: What it recognizes is unknown.

The sequence was collected from a human donor with non-small cell lung cancer. Sample: lung tumor tissue. J is TRBJ1-5 and V is TRBV7-6; tentative D call: TRBD1 (5 bases). CDR3 coding DNA: TGTGCCAGCAGCTTATGGGGGAGCAATCAGCCCCAGCATTTT. Protein: CASSLWGSNQPQHF. The full variable domain, completed using reference TRBV7-6 and TRBJ1-5, is GAGVSQSPRYKVTKRGQDVALRCDPISGHVSLYWYRQALGQGPEFLTYFNYEAQQDKSGLPNDRFSAERPEGSISTLTIQRTEQRDSAMYRCASSLWGSNQPQHFGDGTRLSIL.